This is a list of T cell receptor beta chains from one sample in a study of T cell responses to AZD1222 COVID-19 vaccine. Clones were sequenced by immunoSEQ multiplex PCR, and TCRdb holds only the in-frame ones, with some missing. There are 100,000 to 150,000 clones in the sample; around 87% occur only once, and roughly 1.1% lies in the top ten. The material was peripheral blood, obtained on day 0 of AZD1222 vaccination. The source of these receptors is an adult in good health. Both conserved end residues are part of each CDR3. The order of the fields is J gene, D gene, V gene, CDR3 protein. A D gene is named only where the DNA matches it firmly.

>TRBJ2-1|TRBD1|TRBV29-1
CSARDRGWDNEQFF
>TRBJ1-2|TRBD1|TRBV7-2
CASSSGTGAVYGYTF
>TRBJ1-1|.|TRBV18
CASSLDRSTEAFF
>TRBJ1-6|TRBD1|TRBV4-2
CASSRGQGYNSPLHF
>TRBJ2-7|TRBD2|TRBV5-1
CASRSTSGGYYEQYF
>TRBJ1-2|TRBD1|TRBV3-1/TRBV3-2
CASSLPGTGSNYGYTF
>TRBJ1-5|.|TRBV5-8
CASSLIRRSDSNQPQHF
>TRBJ1-3|.|TRBV20-1
CSASRGARGNTIYF
>TRBJ1-2|.|TRBV7-9
CASSVLFAGFGGYTF
>TRBJ1-6|.|TRBV12-3/TRBV12-4
CASSHGGAPLHF
>TRBJ2-7|TRBD1|TRBV5-1
CASSLQGSSLYEQYF
>TRBJ2-7|TRBD2|TRBV7-8
CASSLNPPSSGGYEQYF
>TRBJ1-5|TRBD1|TRBV7-8
CASSLVGRQGARQPQHF
>TRBJ1-1|.|TRBV30
CAWREGPGRTEAFF
>TRBJ2-3|.|TRBV5-1
CASSRKGAPSDTQYF
>TRBJ1-2|TRBD1|TRBV19
CASSRTGDAGYTF
>TRBJ2-1|TRBD2|TRBV7-2
CASSPLAGPYNEQFF
>TRBJ2-5|.|TRBV4-2
CASSQDHREGGTQYF
>TRBJ1-2|.|TRBV5-6
CASSRTGFFNYGYTF
>TRBJ1-3|TRBD1|TRBV10-1
CASSGDRNSGNTIYF
>TRBJ2-7|.|TRBV19
CATRRESSYEQYF
>TRBJ2-1|.|TRBV3-1/TRBV3-2
CASSQGRINEQFF
>TRBJ2-5|TRBD1|TRBV5-4
CASSLAGGIETQYF
>TRBJ2-2|.|TRBV10-3
CAIKPGPSGTGELFF
>TRBJ1-2|.|TRBV6-6
CASSYSEWVYGYTF
>TRBJ2-7|.|TRBV19
CASSITTGSYEQYF
>TRBJ2-2|TRBD2|TRBV29-1
CSVDVASGGRNTGELFF
>TRBJ1-2|TRBD1|TRBV10-3
CAIAGNAGGEDGYTF
>TRBJ1-3|.|TRBV7-6
CASSLERYSGNTIYF
>TRBJ2-7|TRBD1|TRBV19
CASRITGGAGEQYF
>TRBJ2-7|.|TRBV7-2
CASSARTVHSYEQYF
>TRBJ2-7|.|TRBV5-4
CASSIQGAASYEQYF
>TRBJ1-1|.|TRBV3-1/TRBV3-2
CASSQDESMNTEAFF
>TRBJ1-2|.|TRBV5-4
CASSEPQGYYGYTF
>TRBJ1-2|.|TRBV5-1
CASSLPPRPKPNYGYTF
>TRBJ1-2|TRBD1|TRBV30
CAWDGTGGVYGYTF
>TRBJ2-1|TRBD2|TRBV19
CASSGVAGGYNEQFF
>TRBJ2-7|.|TRBV6-5
CASREGGLREQYF
>TRBJ1-1|.|TRBV6-1
CASSEEAENTEAFF
>TRBJ2-5|TRBD1|TRBV5-1
CASAGTVQETQYF
>TRBJ1-2|TRBD1|TRBV7-8
CASSRTGAASNYGYTF
>TRBJ1-2|TRBD1|TRBV23-1
CASRPGGGDGYTF
>TRBJ2-2|TRBD2|TRBV19
CASRRTSGGWNTGELFF
>TRBJ2-5|TRBD2|TRBV7-9
CASSSPGLAGGLGTQYF
>TRBJ1-1|.|TRBV13
CASSLQGPLEAFF
>TRBJ2-7|.|TRBV19
CASSPASGRTYEQYF
>TRBJ2-1|.|TRBV7-9
CASSLAEGRGREYEQFF
>TRBJ2-3|.|TRBV19
CASSTGAPGVQYF
>TRBJ1-2|.|TRBV9
CASSVAGGWDGYTF
>TRBJ2-6|.|TRBV4-2
CASSQGLNSGANVLTF